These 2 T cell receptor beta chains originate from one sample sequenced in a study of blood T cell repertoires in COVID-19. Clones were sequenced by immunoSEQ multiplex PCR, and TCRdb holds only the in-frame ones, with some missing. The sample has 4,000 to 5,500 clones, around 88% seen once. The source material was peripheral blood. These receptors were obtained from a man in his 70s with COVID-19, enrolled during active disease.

Here the CDR3 DNA reads TGTGCCAGCAGCCCCGTTAGCGGGAGCCCTTACAATGAGCAGTTCTTC. Protein product: CASSPVSGSPYNEQFF. The gene calls are TRBV11-2 and TRBJ2-1, with 9 positions matching TRBD2. Per germline, CDR1 SGHAT and CDR2 FQNNGV. Unmatched junction bases numbered 9, after V lost 5 bases and J lost 4 bases. CDR3 length: 16 amino acids.

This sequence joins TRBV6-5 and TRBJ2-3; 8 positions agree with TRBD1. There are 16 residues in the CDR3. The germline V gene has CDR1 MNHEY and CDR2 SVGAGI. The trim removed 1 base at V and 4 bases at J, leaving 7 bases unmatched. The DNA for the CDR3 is TGTGCCAGCAGTTACTGGACAGGGCGTGAAGCAGATACGCAGTATTTT. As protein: CASSYWTGREADTQYF.